The clone carrying this T cell receptor beta chain was found many times. This CDR3 is 15 amino acids long. V lost 2 bases, J lost 1 base, and 8 bases lay in between. Germline V gene sequence: CDR1 MNHEY, CDR2 SMNVEV (reference sequence). TCRdb re-clonotyped the PCR reads through MiXCR. The sample has about 85,000 clones, approximately 9% seen once. Until they underwent thyroid surgery, no patient had received any treatment. This entry belongs to a study of metastatic and nonmetastatic thyroid tumors. In the study overall: The study looked at repertoires side by side in blood and in tumor or nodule tissue from malignant and benign thyroid patients.

What was sequenced was blood. This clonotype was obtained from a female donor with papillary thyroid cancer or a benign thyroid nodule (not recorded which). Some clones in this sample may be carry-over from other donors' samples. The gene calls are TRBV27 and TRBJ2-2; D remains ambiguous. The CDR3 loop is CASSLGQMNTGELFF. The CDR3 coding sequence is TGTGCCAGCAGTTTAGGGCAGATGAACACCGGGGAGCTGTTTTTT.